Listed here are 17 T cell receptor beta chains from one sample, sequenced in a study of T cells expressing NK-cell markers. With the 5' RACE reads reprocessed, TCRdb shows one record per CDR3 protein and no DNA. The sample's table shows some 110,000 distinct CDR3 sequences. Sequencing was performed on blood T cells: a sorted CD56 or NKG2C T cell subset, CD4+ or CD8+ T cells, or bulk PBMC T cells (not recorded which). These receptors came from a woman aged 18 to 75 in good health.

The chain carries TRBV15 and TRBJ1-4; TCRdb's D call, TRBD1, is unchecked because there is no DNA. This CDR3 comprises 16 residues. Germline loops: CDR1 LNHNV, CDR2 YYDKDF (reference sequence). CDR3 protein: CATSADRGAGDEKLFF.

The chain combines TRBV5-4 with TRBJ2-1; checking the TCRdb D call of TRBD1 is not possible without DNA. CDR1 is SGHNT, CDR2 YYREEE, per germline (reference sequence). The CDR3 covers 13 residues. The CDR3 sequence: CASSSTGYNEQFF.

The CDR3 protein is CASSIDGRDYNEQFF. The chain couples TRBV19 to TRBJ2-1; without DNA, the TCRdb call of TRBD2 cannot be checked. CDR1 is LNHDA, CDR2 SQIVND, per germline (reference sequence). This CDR3 has 15 amino acids. The whole variable domain, filled in from reference TRBV19 and TRBJ2-1, reads DGGITQSPKYLFRKEGQNVTLSCEQNLNHDAMYWYRQDPGQGLRLIYYSQIVNDFQKGDIAEGYSVSREKKESFPLTVTSAQKNPTAFYLCASSIDGRDYNEQFFGPGTRLTVL.

The chain employs TRBV12-3 or TRBV12-4 and TRBJ1-1. The CDR3 length is 11 residues. The CDR3 loop reads CASASTTEAFF.

This chain uses TRBV13 with TRBJ2-1; TCRdb's D call of TRBD1 is untestable without DNA. Per the germline V gene, CDR1 is PRHDT and CDR2 is FYEKMQ (reference sequence). This CDR3 has 14 residues. The CDR3 spells CASTRERGHNEQFF.

The gene calls are TRBV29-1 and TRBJ2-1; TCRdb selects TRBD1, and the lack of DNA leaves this call unchecked. From germline, CDR1 is SQVTM and CDR2 ANQGSEA. The CDR3 spans 14 residues. CDR3: CSIGRDSSTNEQFF.

The CDR3 loop is CASSWGLTRTEAFF. This sequence joins TRBV28 and TRBJ1-1; TCRdb lists TRBD1, though no DNA is available to test this call. The CDR3 loop spans 14 amino acids. Per the germline V gene, CDR1 is MDHEN and CDR2 is SYDVKM.

The chain carries TRBV12-3 or TRBV12-4 and TRBJ2-7; with no DNA, the TCRdb D assignment of TRBD2 cannot be verified. This CDR3 is built from 17 residues. This CDR3 is CASSPGPPGLSSYEQYF.

The chain combines TRBV15 with TRBJ2-3; TCRdb names TRBD1, which stays unverified in the absence of DNA. Germline V gene sequence: CDR1 LNHNV, CDR2 YYDKDF (reference sequence). There are 12 residues in the CDR3. CDR3 region: CATSWGSDTQYF. Complete variable domain (other parts from reference TRBV15 and TRBJ2-3): DAMVIQNPRYQVTQFGKPVTLSCSQTLNHNVMYWYQQKSSQAPKLLFHYYDKDFNNEADTPDNFQSRRPNTSFCFLDIRSPGLGDTAMYLCATSWGSDTQYFGPGTRLTVL.

The V gene is TRBV6-2 or TRBV6-3, the J gene TRBJ2-7; the TCRdb call, TRBD1, lacks DNA for checking. CDR1 and CDR2 from the germline V gene are MNHEY and SVGEGT. The CDR3 sequence is 12 residues long. The CDR3 loop is CASSQQGAEQYF.

The V gene is TRBV5-1, the J gene TRBJ2-6; TCRdb's D gene call, TRBD1, goes unchecked for lack of DNA. The CDR3 is 19 amino acids. Germline V gene sequence: CDR1 SGHRS, CDR2 YFSETQ. The CDR3 sequence: CASSFTTGTPKEGANVLTF.

The J gene is TRBJ1-2, the V gene TRBV9. From germline, CDR1 is SGDLS and CDR2 YYNGEE. The CDR3 loop spans 12 amino acids. The CDR3 reads CASSPLAYGYTF.

The J gene is TRBJ2-3, the V gene TRBV7-3; TCRdb picks TRBD2, but there is no DNA to check that call. The length of the CDR3 is 16 residues. Germline V gene sequence: CDR1 SGHTA, CDR2 FQGTGA. Here the CDR3 reads CASSSGTSGTTDTQYF. The complete variable domain, with remaining parts taken from reference TRBV7-3 and TRBJ2-3, reads GAGVSQTPSNKVTEKGKYVELRCDPISGHTALYWYRQSLGQGPEFLIYFQGTGAADDSGLPNDRFFAVRPEGSVSTLKIQRTERGDSAVYLCASSSGTSGTTDTQYFGPGTRLTVL.

V and J are TRBV6-4 and TRBJ2-3; the TCRdb call, TRBD2, lacks DNA for checking. Germline V gene lookup returns CDR1 MRHNA and CDR2 SNTAGT. The CDR3 extends over 15 amino acids. CDR3 sequence reads: CASSDFSGSTDTQYF.

This sequence joins TRBV20-1 and TRBJ2-7; without DNA, the TCRdb call of TRBD1 cannot be checked. Germline V gene lookup returns CDR1 DFQATT and CDR2 SNEGSKA (reference sequence). This CDR3 region has 14 residues. CDR3: CSALDRGLSYEQYF.

The rearrangement joins TRBV7-9 to TRBJ2-2; as DNA is missing, the TRBD1 call by TCRdb cannot be tested. The CDR3 has 15 amino acids. Germline V gene lookup returns CDR1 SEHNR and CDR2 FQNEAQ (reference sequence). CDR3 amino acids: CASSLGQGATGELFF.

This chain joins TRBV27 and TRBJ2-1; TCRdb selects TRBD2, and the lack of DNA leaves this call unchecked. CDR3 length equals 15 residues. Per germline, CDR1 MNHEY and CDR2 SMNVEV (reference sequence). The CDR3 region is CASSGASGRYNEQFF.